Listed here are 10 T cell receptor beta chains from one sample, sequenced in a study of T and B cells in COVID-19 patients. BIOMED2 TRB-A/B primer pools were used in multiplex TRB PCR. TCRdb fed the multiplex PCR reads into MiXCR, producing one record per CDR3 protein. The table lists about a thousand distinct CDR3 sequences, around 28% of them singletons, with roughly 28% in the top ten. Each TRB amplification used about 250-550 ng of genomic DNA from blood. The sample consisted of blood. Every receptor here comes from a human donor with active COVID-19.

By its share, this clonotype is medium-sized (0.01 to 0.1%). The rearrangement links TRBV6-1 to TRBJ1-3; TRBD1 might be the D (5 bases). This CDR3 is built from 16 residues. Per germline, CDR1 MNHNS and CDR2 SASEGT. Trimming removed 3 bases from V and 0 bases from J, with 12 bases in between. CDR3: CASSDWGRRSGNTIYF. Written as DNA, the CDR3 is TGTGCCAGCAGTGATTGGGGACGGCGCTCTGGAAACACCATATATTTT.

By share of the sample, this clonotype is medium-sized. The CDR3 DNA reads as TGTGCCAGCAGTTTTCGGAGGTCGGCTAGCGAAGCCGGGGAGCTGTTTTTT. Its protein is CASSFRRSASEAGELFF. This chain uses TRBV12-3 or TRBV12-4 with TRBJ2-2; D is possibly TRBD2 (6 bases). The V and J ends lost 3 bases and 6 bases respectively, with 20 bases between them. This CDR3 contains 17 residues.

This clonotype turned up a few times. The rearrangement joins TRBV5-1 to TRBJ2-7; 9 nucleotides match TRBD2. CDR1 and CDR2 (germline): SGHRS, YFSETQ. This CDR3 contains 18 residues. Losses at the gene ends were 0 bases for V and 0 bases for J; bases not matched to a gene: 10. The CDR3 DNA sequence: TGCGCCAGCAGCTTGGTCGGTACTAGCGGGCCGAGCTCCTACGAGCAGTACTTC. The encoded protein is CASSLVGTSGPSSYEQYF.

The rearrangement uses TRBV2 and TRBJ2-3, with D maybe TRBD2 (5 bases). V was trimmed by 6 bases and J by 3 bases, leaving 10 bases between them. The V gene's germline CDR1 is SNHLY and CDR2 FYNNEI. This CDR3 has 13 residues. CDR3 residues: CASRASRTDTQYF. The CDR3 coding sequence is TGTGCCAGCAGAGCTAGCAGAACAGATACGCAGTATTTT.

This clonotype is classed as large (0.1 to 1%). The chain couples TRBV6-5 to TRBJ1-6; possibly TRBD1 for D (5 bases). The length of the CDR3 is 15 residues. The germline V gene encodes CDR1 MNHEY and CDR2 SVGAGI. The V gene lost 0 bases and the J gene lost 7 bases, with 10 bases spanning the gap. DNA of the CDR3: TGTGCCAGCAGTTACTCGAGACAGCCCAATTCACCCCTCCACTTT. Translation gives CASSYSRQPNSPLHF.

The chain's CDR3 is CASSLFGGGGTQYF. In DNA, the CDR3 is TGTGCCAGCAGTTTGTTCGGGGGGGGTGGGACCCAGTACTTC. V gene TRBV27 combines with J gene TRBJ2-5; 8 nucleotides agree with TRBD2. CDR1 and CDR2 (germline): MNHEY, SMNVEV (reference sequence). The V segment lost 3 bases and the J segment 7 bases; nucleotides outside the gene matches: 7. The CDR3 contains 14 residues.

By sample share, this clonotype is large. CDR3: CASSWGTSGEQYF. The CDR3, as DNA: TGTGCCAGCAGCTGGGGGACTTCGGGAGAGCAGTACTTC. This chain connects TRBV5-4 to TRBJ2-7; tentatively, D is TRBD2 (6 bases). The CDR3 runs to 13 residues. V lost 3 bases and J 7 bases, leaving 14 bases between the germline ends. CDR1 SGHNT and CDR2 YYREEE come from the germline V gene (reference sequence).

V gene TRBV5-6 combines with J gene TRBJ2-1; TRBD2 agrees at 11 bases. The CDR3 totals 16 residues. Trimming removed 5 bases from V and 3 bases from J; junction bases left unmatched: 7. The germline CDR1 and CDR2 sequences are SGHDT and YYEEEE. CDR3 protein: CASRLGLAESYNEQFF. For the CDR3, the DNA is TGTGCCAGCAGGCTGGGACTAGCGGAGAGCTACAATGAGCAGTTCTTC.

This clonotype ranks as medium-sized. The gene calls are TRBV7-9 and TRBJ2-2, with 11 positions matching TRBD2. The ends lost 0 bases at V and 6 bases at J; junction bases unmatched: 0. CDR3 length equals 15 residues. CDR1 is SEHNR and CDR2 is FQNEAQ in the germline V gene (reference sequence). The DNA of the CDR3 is TGTGCCAGCAGCTTAGCGGGACTAGCGGCCGGGGAGCTGTTTTTT. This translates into CASSLAGLAAGELFF.

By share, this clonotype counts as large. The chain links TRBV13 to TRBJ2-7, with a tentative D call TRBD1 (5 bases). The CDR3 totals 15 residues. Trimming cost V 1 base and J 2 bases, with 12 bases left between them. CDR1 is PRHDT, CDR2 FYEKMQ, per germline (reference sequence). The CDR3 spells CASSLEGQGTYEQYF. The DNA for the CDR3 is TGTGCCAGCAGCTTAGAGGGGCAGGGAACCTACGAGCAGTACTTC. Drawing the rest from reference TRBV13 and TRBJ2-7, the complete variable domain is AAGVIQSPRHLIKEKRETATLKCYPIPRHDTVYWYQQGPGQDPQFLISFYEKMQSDKGSIPDRFSAQQFSDYHSELNMSSLELGDSALYFCASSLEGQGTYEQYFGPGTRLTVT.